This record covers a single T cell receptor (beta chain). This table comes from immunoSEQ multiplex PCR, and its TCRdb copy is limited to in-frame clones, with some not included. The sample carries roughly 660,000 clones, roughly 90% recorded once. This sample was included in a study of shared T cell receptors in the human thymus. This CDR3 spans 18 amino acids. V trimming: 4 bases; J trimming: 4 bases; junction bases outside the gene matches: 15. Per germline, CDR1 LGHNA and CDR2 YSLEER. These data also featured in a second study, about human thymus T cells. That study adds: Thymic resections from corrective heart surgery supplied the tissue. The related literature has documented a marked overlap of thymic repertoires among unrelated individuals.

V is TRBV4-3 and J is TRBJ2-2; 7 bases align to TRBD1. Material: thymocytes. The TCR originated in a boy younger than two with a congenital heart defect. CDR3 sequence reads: CASSPTDTNRGRTGELFF. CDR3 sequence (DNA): TGCGCCAGCAGCCCAACCGATACAAACAGGGGACGCACCGGGGAGCTGTTTTTT.